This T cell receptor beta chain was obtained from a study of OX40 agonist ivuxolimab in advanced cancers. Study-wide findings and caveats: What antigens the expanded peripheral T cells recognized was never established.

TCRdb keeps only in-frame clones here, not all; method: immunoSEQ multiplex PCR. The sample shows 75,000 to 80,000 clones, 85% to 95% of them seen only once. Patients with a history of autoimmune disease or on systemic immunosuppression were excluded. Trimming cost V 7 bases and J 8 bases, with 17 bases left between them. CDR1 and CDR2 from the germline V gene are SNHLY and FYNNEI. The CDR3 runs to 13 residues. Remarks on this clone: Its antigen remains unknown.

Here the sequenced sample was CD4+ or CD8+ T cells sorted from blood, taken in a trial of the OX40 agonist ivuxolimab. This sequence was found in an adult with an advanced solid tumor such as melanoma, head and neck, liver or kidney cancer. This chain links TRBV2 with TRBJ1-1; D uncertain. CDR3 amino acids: CASISGTYREAFF. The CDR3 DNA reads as TGTGCCAGCATTAGTGGAACATACCGGGAAGCTTTCTTT. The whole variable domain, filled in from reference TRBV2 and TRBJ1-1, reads EPEVTQTPSHQVTQMGQEVILRCVPISNHLYFYWYRQILGQKVEFLVSFYNNEISEKSEIFDDQFSVERPDGSNFTLKIRSTKLEDSAMYFCASISGTYREAFFGQGTRLTVV.